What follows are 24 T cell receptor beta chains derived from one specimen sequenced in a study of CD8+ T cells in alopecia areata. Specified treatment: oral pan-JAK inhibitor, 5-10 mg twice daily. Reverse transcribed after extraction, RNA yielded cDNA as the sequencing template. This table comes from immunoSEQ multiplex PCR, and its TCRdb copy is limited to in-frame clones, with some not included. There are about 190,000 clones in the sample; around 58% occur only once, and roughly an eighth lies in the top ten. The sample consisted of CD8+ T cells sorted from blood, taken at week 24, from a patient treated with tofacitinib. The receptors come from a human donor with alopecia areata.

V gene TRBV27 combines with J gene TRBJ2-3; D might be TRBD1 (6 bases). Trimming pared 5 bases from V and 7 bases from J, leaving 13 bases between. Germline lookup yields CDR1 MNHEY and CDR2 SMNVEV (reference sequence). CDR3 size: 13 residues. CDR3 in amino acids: CASSPYRENTQYF. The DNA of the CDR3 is TGTGCCAGCAGTCCATACAGGGAAAATACGCAGTATTTT.

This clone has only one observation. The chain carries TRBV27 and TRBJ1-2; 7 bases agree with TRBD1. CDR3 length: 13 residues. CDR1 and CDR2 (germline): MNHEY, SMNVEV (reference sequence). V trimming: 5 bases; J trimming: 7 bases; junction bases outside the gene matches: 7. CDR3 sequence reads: CASSPGTVSGYTF. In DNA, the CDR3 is TGTGCCAGCAGTCCCGGGACAGTAAGTGGCTACACCTTC.

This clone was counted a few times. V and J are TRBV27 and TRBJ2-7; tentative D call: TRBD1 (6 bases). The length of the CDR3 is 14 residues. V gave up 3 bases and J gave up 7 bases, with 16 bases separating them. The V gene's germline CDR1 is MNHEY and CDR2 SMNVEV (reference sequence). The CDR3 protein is CASSFSGQPEEQYF. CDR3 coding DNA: TGTGCCAGCAGTTTCTCCGGACAGCCTGAAGAGCAGTACTTC.

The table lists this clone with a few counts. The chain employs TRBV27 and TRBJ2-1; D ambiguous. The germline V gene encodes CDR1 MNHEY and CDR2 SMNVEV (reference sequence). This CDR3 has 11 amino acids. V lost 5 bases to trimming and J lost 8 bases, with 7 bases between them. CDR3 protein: CASSHPDEQFF. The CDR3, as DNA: TGTGCCAGCAGTCACCCGGATGAGCAGTTCTTC.

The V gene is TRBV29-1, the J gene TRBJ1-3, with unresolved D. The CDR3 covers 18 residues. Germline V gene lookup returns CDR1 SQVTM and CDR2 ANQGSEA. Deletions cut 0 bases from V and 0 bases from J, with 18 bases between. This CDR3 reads CSVEDLSTALNSGNTIYF. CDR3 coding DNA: TGCAGCGTTGAAGATCTTTCCACAGCTCTAAACTCTGGAAACACCATATATTTT.

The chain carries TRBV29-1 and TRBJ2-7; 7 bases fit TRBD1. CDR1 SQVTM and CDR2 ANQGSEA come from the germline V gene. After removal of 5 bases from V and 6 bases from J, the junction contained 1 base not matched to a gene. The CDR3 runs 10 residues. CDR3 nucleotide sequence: TGCAGCGTTCGGGACAGCGAGCAGTACTTC. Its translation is CSVRDSEQYF.

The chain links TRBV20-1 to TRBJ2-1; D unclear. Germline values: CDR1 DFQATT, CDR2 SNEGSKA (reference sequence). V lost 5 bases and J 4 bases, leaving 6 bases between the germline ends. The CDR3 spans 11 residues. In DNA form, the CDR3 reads TGCAGTGCTTTGTTATACAATGAGCAGTTCTTC. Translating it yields CSALLYNEQFF.

DNA for the CDR3: TGTGCCACCAGCAGAGGAAGCGGGGGGAGCTCCTACGAGCAGTACTTC. This codes for CATSRGSGGSSYEQYF. The V gene is TRBV15, the J gene TRBJ2-7, with TRBD2 matching over 9 bases. The germline V gene encodes CDR1 LNHNV and CDR2 YYDKDF (reference sequence). CDR3 length equals 16 residues. The junction had 4 bases not matched to a gene; V was cut back by 1 base and J by 0 bases.

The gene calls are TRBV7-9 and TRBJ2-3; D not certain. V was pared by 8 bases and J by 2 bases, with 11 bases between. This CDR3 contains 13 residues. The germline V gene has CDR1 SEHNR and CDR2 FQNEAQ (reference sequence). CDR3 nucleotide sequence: TGTGCCAGCCTCGACCGGACCACAGATACGCAGTATTTT. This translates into CASLDRTTDTQYF.

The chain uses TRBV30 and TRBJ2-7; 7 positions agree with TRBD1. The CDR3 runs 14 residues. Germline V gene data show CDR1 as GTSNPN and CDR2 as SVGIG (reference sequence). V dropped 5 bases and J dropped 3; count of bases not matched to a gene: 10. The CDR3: CAWSDPGQLYEQYF. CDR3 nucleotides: TGTGCCTGGTCGGATCCGGGACAGCTCTACGAGCAGTACTTC.

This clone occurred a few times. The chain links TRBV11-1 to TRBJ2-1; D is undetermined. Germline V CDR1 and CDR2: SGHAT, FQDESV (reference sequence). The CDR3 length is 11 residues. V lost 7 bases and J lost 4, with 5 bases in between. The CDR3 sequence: CASNSYNEQFF. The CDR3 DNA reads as TGTGCCAGCAACTCATACAATGAGCAGTTCTTC.

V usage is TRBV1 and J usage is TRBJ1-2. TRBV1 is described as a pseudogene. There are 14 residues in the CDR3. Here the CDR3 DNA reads TGCACCAGCAGCCAAGTCTGGGGGTCCTATGGCTACACCTTC. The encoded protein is CTSSQVWGSYGYTF.

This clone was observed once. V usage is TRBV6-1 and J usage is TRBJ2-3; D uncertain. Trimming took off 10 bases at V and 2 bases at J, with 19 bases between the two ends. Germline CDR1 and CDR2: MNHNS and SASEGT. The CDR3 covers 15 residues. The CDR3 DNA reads TGTGCCACCGTGGTGGGTGGGTCCCACACAGATACGCAGTATTTT. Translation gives CATVVGGSHTDTQYF.

CDR3 amino acids: CATQKGAEDTQYF. DNA of the CDR3: TGTGCCACTCAAAAGGGGGCGGAAGATACGCAGTATTTT. The chain recombines TRBV27 with TRBJ2-3; 7 bases are a match to TRBD1. This CDR3 region has 13 residues. CDR1 and CDR2 from the germline V gene are MNHEY and SMNVEV (reference sequence). J was trimmed by 5 bases and V by 10 bases; bases with no gene match: 9.

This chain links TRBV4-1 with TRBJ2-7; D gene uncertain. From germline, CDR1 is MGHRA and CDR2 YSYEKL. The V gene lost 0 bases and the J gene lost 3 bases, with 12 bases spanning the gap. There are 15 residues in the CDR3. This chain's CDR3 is CASSQEVARYYEQYF. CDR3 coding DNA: TGCGCCAGCAGCCAAGAGGTTGCGCGGTACTACGAGCAGTACTTC.

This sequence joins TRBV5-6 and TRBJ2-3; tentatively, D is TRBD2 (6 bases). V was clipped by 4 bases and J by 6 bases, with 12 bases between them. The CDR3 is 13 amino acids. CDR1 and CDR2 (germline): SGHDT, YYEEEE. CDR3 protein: CASSPRGSDTQYF. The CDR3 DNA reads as TGTGCCAGCAGCCCGCGGGGTTCCGATACGCAGTATTTT.

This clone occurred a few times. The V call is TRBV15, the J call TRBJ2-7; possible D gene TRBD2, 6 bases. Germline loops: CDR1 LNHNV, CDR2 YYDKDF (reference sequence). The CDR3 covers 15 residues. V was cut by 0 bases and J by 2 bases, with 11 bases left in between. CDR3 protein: CATSRDAGRTYEQYF. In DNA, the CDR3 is TGTGCCACCAGCAGAGATGCGGGGAGAACCTACGAGCAGTACTTC.

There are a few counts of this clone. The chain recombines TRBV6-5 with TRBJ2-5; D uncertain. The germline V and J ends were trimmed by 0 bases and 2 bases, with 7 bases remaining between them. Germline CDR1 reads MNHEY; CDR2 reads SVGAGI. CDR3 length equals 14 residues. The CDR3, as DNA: TGTGCCAGCAGTTACTCGATTAGGCAAGAGACCCAGTACTTC. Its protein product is CASSYSIRQETQYF.

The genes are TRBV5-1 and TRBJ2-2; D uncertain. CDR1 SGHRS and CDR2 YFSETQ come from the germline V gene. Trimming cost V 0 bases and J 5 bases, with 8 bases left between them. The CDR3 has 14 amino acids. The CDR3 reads CASSLDRMTGELFF. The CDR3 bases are TGCGCCAGCAGCTTGGACCGGATGACCGGGGAGCTGTTTTTT.

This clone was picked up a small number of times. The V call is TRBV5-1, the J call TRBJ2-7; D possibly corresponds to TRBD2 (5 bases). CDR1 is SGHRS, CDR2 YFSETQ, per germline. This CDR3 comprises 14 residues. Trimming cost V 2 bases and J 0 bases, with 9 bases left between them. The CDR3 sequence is CASSFSGGSYEQYF. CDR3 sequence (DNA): TGCGCCAGCAGCTTCAGCGGCGGCTCCTACGAGCAGTACTTC.

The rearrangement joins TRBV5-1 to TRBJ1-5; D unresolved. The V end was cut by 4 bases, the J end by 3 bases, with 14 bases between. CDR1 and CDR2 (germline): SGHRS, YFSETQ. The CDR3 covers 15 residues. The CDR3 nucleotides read TGCGCCAGCAGCCCCGAAACGGAGGACAATCAGCCCCAGCATTTT. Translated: CASSPETEDNQPQHF.

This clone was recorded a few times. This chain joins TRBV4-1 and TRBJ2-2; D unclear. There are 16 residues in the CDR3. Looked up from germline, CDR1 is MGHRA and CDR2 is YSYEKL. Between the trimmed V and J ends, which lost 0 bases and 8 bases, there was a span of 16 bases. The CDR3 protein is CASSQDQTVYPGELFF. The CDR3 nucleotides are TGCGCCAGCAGCCAAGATCAGACGGTTTATCCGGGGGAGCTGTTTTTT.

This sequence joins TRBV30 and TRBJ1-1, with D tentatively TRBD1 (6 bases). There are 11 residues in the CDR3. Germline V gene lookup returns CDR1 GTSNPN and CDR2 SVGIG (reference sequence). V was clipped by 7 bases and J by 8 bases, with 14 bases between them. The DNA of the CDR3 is TGTGCCTACCTAGGGGGGAGGGAAGCTTTCTTT. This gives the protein CAYLGGREAFF.

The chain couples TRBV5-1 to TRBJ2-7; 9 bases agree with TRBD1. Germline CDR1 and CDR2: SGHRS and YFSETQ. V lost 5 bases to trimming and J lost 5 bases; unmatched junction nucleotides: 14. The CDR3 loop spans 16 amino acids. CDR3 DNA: TGCGCCAGCAGTTCACCGGACAGGGGCTTTATCCACGAGCAGTACTTC. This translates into CASSSPDRGFIHEQYF.